The 12 T cell receptor beta chains listed next were all sequenced from one sample in a study of response to subunit inactivated influenza vaccine. MiXCR was run by TCRdb on the RT-PCR reads, yielding one entry per CDR3 protein. The sample lists 650,000 to 800,000 distinct CDR3 sequences, about 15% seen once, with 5.5% to 7% in the top ten. The sequencing here drew on PBMCs from blood, taken 14 days before vaccination. These receptors all stem from a man aged 50 or older who received an inactivated influenza vaccine.

This clonotype was seen more than once but under ten times. The J gene is TRBJ2-4, the V gene TRBV27, with TRBD1 matching 11 bases. Germline values: CDR1 MNHEY, CDR2 SMNVEV (reference sequence). The CDR3 has 14 amino acids. Trimming cost V 5 bases and J 9 bases; bases outside gene matches: 6. The CDR3 bases are TGTGCCAGCAGTATAACCGGGACAGGGGGCATTCAGTACTTC. It specifies CASSITGTGGIQYF.

This clonotype was seen a handful of times. This chain joins TRBV6-2 or TRBV6-3 and TRBJ2-5; D remains ambiguous. The CDR3 sequence is 13 residues long. Germline CDR1 is MNHEY and CDR2 is SVGEGT. Trimming cost V 2 bases and J 7 bases, with 11 bases left between them. The CDR3 spells CASSYQVLGTQYF. The CDR3, as DNA: TGTGCCAGCAGTTACCAAGTTCTGGGGACCCAGTACTTC.

This clonotype was counted ten times or more. The V and J genes are TRBV29-1 and TRBJ1-1; D possibly corresponds to TRBD1 (5 bases). Germline V lookup: CDR1 SQVTM, CDR2 ANQGSEA. Trimming left V 1 base short and J 11 bases short, with 14 bases between. There are 12 residues in the CDR3. CDR3 amino acids: CSVEVGMGVAFF. CDR3 DNA sequence: TGCAGCGTTGAAGTGGGGATGGGGGTGGCTTTCTTT.

This chain joins TRBV4-3 and TRBJ2-1, with D possibly matching TRBD2 (6 bases). The V gene's germline CDR1 is LGHNA and CDR2 YSLEER. The CDR3 is 15 residues long. The ends were cut back, 3 bases at V and 7 bases at J, with 16 bases in the middle. The CDR3 region has the DNA TGCGCCAGCAGCCAGGCGCGAATGCGGGGAAATGAGCAGTTCTTC. Protein sequence: CASSQARMRGNEQFF.

V usage is TRBV6-1 and J usage is TRBJ2-7, with 8 bases matching TRBD1. Germline loops: CDR1 MNHNS, CDR2 SASEGT. V shed 4 bases, J shed 2 bases, and the junction held 7 bases outside the gene matches. CDR3 size: 15 residues. The CDR3 region has the DNA TGTGCCAGCAGTGTTCAAGGGACAGGCGCCTACGAGCAGTACTTC. This codes for CASSVQGTGAYEQYF.

This clonotype was detected only a few times. This chain links TRBV6-2 or TRBV6-3 with TRBJ2-3; tentatively, D is TRBD1 (5 bases). Deletions cut 4 bases from V and 6 bases from J, with 11 bases between. In germline, CDR1 is MNHEY, CDR2 SVGEGT. This CDR3 region has 13 residues. CDR3 region: CASSFTPGDTQYF. As DNA, the CDR3 is TGTGCCAGCAGTTTCACCCCAGGGGATACGCAGTATTTT.

The rearrangement uses TRBV7-9 and TRBJ2-3; tentatively, D is TRBD1 (6 bases). V lost 10 bases and J lost 4, with 18 bases in between. Per germline, CDR1 SEHNR and CDR2 FQNEAQ (reference sequence). This CDR3 region has 14 residues. The CDR3: CATSLGAGADTQYF. The CDR3 DNA reads TGTGCCACAAGCCTGGGGGCTGGGGCAGATACGCAGTATTTT.

This clonotype was seen more than once but under ten times. The chain links TRBV10-3 to TRBJ1-1; D unclear. CDR1 is ENHRY, CDR2 SYGVKD, per germline. Trimming pared 2 bases from V and 1 base from J, leaving 11 bases between. The CDR3 has 15 residues. The DNA for the CDR3 is TGTGCCATCAGTGAGAGCAGCCGGGCGAACACTGAAGCTTTCTTT. It yields the protein CAISESSRANTEAFF.

This clonotype was detected a few times. The J gene is TRBJ2-5, the V gene TRBV5-1, with 8 bases identical to TRBD1. Trimming took 1 base from V and 5 from J; bases not matched to a gene: 10. The CDR3 is 16 amino acids. CDR1 is SGHRS and CDR2 is YFSETQ in the germline V gene. DNA for the CDR3: TGCGCCAGCAGCTTGTCCAGGGGGCTTCGTATGGAGACCCAGTACTTC. Translated, it gives CASSLSRGLRMETQYF.

This chain connects TRBV18 to TRBJ1-2; 8 nucleotides align to TRBD1. Germline V lookup: CDR1 KGHSH, CDR2 LQKENI. V shed 5 bases and J 8 bases; nucleotides not matched to a gene: 10. This CDR3 spans 14 amino acids. The CDR3 sequence: CASSTQDRATGYTF. The CDR3 DNA sequence: TGTGCCAGCTCAACACAGGACAGGGCGACCGGCTACACCTTC.

Many counts were recorded for this clonotype. This chain joins TRBV20-1 and TRBJ2-7, with D possibly being TRBD1 (6 bases). V dropped 1 base and J dropped 0 bases, with 22 bases sitting between them. CDR1 DFQATT and CDR2 SNEGSKA come from the germline V gene (reference sequence). The CDR3 consists of 18 residues. In nucleotides, the CDR3 is TGCAGTGCTAGAGGTTCCTTTCAAGGACAGTCGATCTCCTACGAGCAGTACTTC. Translation: CSARGSFQGQSISYEQYF.

The chain links TRBV18 to TRBJ2-1, with 8 bases lining up with TRBD1. CDR1 KGHSH and CDR2 LQKENI come from the germline V gene. Germline trimming cut 0 bases from V and 8 bases from J; bases unmatched to any gene: 9. The CDR3 totals 16 residues. The CDR3 here is CASSPPLTQGGYEQFF. The CDR3 nucleotides are TGTGCCAGCTCACCACCGCTGACACAGGGGGGCTATGAGCAGTTCTTC.